Following are 7 T cell receptor beta chains from one sample sequenced in a study of blood T cell repertoires in COVID-19. Clones were sequenced by immunoSEQ multiplex PCR, and TCRdb holds only the in-frame ones, with some missing. The sample holds about 210,000 clones, 75% to 90% seen once. The sample comprised PBMCs or T cells enriched from blood (not recorded which). The receptors come from a woman in her twenties or thirties who had been exposed to COVID-19.

The chain carries TRBV5-4 and TRBJ2-2; TRBD2 is a possible D gene (7 bases). V lost 2 bases to trimming and J lost 7 bases, with 15 bases between them. In germline, CDR1 is SGHNT, CDR2 YYREEE (reference sequence). The CDR3 covers 15 residues. CDR3 bases: TGTGCCAGCAGCTTTATGGGGGGGCCGATCGGGGAGCTGTTTTTT. Translated, it gives CASSFMGGPIGELFF. Looking up the rest from reference TRBV5-4 and TRBJ2-2 gives the full variable domain: ETGVTQSPTHLIKTRGQQVTLRCSSQSGHNTVSWYQQALGQGPQFIFQYYREEENGRGNFPPRFSGLQFPNYSSELNVNALELDDSALYLCASSFMGGPIGELFFGEGSRLTVL.

This chain links TRBV3-1 (or the pseudogene TRBV3-2) with TRBJ1-5; the D is unclear. CDR1 LGHDT and CDR2 YNNKEL come from the germline V gene (reference sequence). The CDR3 totals 14 residues. V lost 1 base to trimming and J lost 3 bases, with 7 bases between them. The CDR3 protein is CASSQGTNNQPQHF. CDR3 DNA: TGTGCCAGCAGCCAAGGGACTAACAATCAGCCCCAGCATTTT.

V usage is TRBV27 and J usage is TRBJ1-1; D gene uncertain. V gave up 6 bases and J gave up 1 base, with 18 bases separating them. Per the germline V gene, CDR1 is MNHEY and CDR2 is SMNVEV (reference sequence). The CDR3 runs 16 residues. CDR3: CASSISPAAENTEAFF. The CDR3 DNA reads as TGTGCCAGCAGCATAAGTCCCGCTGCGGAGAACACTGAAGCTTTCTTT.

The chain recombines TRBV5-1 with TRBJ1-1; a possible D gene is TRBD1 (6 bases). With 3 bases removed from V and 3 bases from J, the gap between germline ends came to 18 bases. CDR3 length: 16 residues. Germline loops: CDR1 SGHRS, CDR2 YFSETQ. In DNA form, the CDR3 reads TGCGCCAGCAGCTCGGGAGGGGACACGGCCTACACTGAAGCTTTCTTT. It yields the protein CASSSGGDTAYTEAFF.

The J gene is TRBJ1-6, the V gene TRBV5-6; D ambiguous. Germline values: CDR1 SGHDT, CDR2 YYEEEE. The germline V and J ends were trimmed by 4 bases and 10 bases, with 15 bases remaining between them. The CDR3 consists of 14 residues. CDR3 loop: CASSPAGPWSPLHF. In nucleotides, the CDR3 is TGTGCCAGCAGCCCCGCGGGCCCCTGGTCACCCCTCCACTTT.

The chain carries TRBV15 and TRBJ2-7, with 9 bases identical to TRBD2. The J segment lost 5 bases and the V segment lost 1 base, leaving 3 bases of the junction unmatched. This CDR3 spans 14 amino acids. Per the germline V gene, CDR1 is LNHNV and CDR2 is YYDKDF (reference sequence). Here the CDR3 DNA reads TGTGCCACCAGCAGAGGCCTAGCGGGGAACGAGCAGTACTTC. Translated, it gives CATSRGLAGNEQYF.

The rearrangement links TRBV10-1 to TRBJ2-7, with D perhaps TRBD2 (6 bases). V gave up 0 bases and J gave up 4 bases, with 16 bases separating them. The CDR3 extends over 16 amino acids. Germline values: CDR1 WNHNN, CDR2 SYGVQD (reference sequence). The CDR3 protein is CASSESSAGSRYEQYF. CDR3 nucleotides: TGCGCCAGCAGTGAGTCTTCGGCGGGGTCTCGATACGAGCAGTACTTC.